This is a list of T cell receptor beta chains from one sample in a study of post-analysis software for immune sequencing data. TCRdb processed the PCR reads anew with MiXCR; each CDR3 protein has one entry. The data contain some 800,000 distinct CDR3 sequences, about 45% of them seen just once; the ten biggest clones take up around 4.7%. The sample comprised blood. The receptors come from a girl under 18 with multiple sclerosis. Each CDR3 is given with its conserved first and last residue. A D gene is named only where the DNA matches it firmly. Not every row has a clone size; where given, it reads once, few, many or a size class.

-	-	TRBJ1-2	TRBV20-1	CSARGDGDYTF	TGCAGTGCTAGAGGGGACGGCGACTACACCTTC
-	TRBD2	TRBJ2-1	TRBV6-6	CASSQSGRTYNEQFF	TGTGCCAGCAGTCAGAGCGGGAGAACCTACAATGAGCAGTTCTTC
once	-	TRBJ1-2	TRBV4-1	CASSQDLSGNPSGGYTF	TGCGCCAGCAGCCAAGATCTAAGCGGCAATCCTAGTGGTGGCTACACCTTC
-	TRBD2	TRBJ2-7	TRBV11-1	CASSEGLAGGSSYEQYF	TGTGCCAGCAGCGAGGGACTAGCGGGAGGGAGCTCCTACGAGCAGTACTTC
-	-	TRBJ1-2	TRBV5-1	CASSPGGAAVGYTF	TGCGCCAGCAGCCCGGGAGGGGCGGCGGTCGGCTACACCTTC
-	-	TRBJ1-2	TRBV12-3/TRBV12-4	CASSSRRRFDYGYTF	TGTGCCAGCAGTTCCCGCAGGAGGTTTGACTATGGCTACACCTTC
few	-	TRBJ2-1	TRBV4-3	CASSQGTAFRQFF	TGCGCCAGCAGCCAAGGGACGGCGTTCAGACAGTTCTTC
-	-	TRBJ2-3	TRBV11-2	CASSPGILSTDTQYF	TGTGCCAGCAGCCCCGGGATCCTAAGCACAGATACGCAGTATTTT
-	TRBD2	TRBJ2-3	TRBV29-1	CSVGGAGVRTDTQYF	TGCAGCGTTGGAGGAGCGGGAGTAAGGACAGATACGCAGTATTTT
few	-	TRBJ2-7	TRBV2	CASSAQEVAYEQYF	TGTGCCAGCAGTGCCCAGGAGGTAGCCTACGAGCAGTACTTC
once	-	TRBJ1-1	TRBV25-1	CASSETGRTSEAFF	TGTGCCAGCAGTGAGACGGGAAGGACATCTGAAGCTTTCTTT
-	-	TRBJ1-5	TRBV15	CATSRDRGSKPQHF	TGTGCCACCAGCAGAGACAGGGGCTCGAAGCCCCAGCATTTT
-	TRBD2	TRBJ2-1	TRBV10-3	CAMRPGLAASEQFF	TGTGCCATGAGACCGGGACTAGCGGCCAGTGAGCAGTTCTTC
-	-	TRBJ1-1	TRBV11-2	CASSLATAVEAFF	TGTGCCAGCAGCTTAGCTACGGCGGTTGAAGCTTTCTTT
-	-	TRBJ2-7	TRBV6-1	CASNGGVHEQYF	TGTGCCAGCAACGGGGGAGTCCACGAGCAGTACTTC
few	TRBD1	TRBJ1-6	TRBV7-3	CASSPGTVLSPLHF	TGTGCCAGCAGCCCCGGGACAGTTCTTTCACCCCTCCACTTT
-	TRBD2	TRBJ2-5	TRBV20-1	CSARDVSSGRFQETQYF	TGCAGTGCTAGAGATGTATCGAGCGGGAGGTTCCAAGAGACCCAGTACTTC
-	TRBD1	TRBJ2-1	TRBV5-1	CASSGPGTEQYEQFF	TGCGCCAGCAGCGGTCCCGGGACAGAACAGTATGAGCAGTTCTTC
-	-	TRBJ1-1	TRBV4-1	CASSQEFIGNTEAFF	TGCGCCAGCAGCCAAGAGTTCATCGGGAACACTGAAGCTTTCTTT
-	-	TRBJ2-1	TRBV11-2	CASSFTLTSYNEQFF	TGTGCCAGCAGCTTTACCTTAACCTCCTACAATGAGCAGTTCTTC
-	-	TRBJ2-3	TRBV12-3/TRBV12-4	CASSRRSGAGRTDTQYF	TGTGCCAGCAGTCGCCGCTCGGGAGCGGGTCGCACAGATACGCAGTATTTT
-	TRBD2	TRBJ2-7	TRBV6-5	CASSYSASGFTYEQYF	TGTGCCAGCAGTTACTCGGCTAGCGGGTTTACCTACGAGCAGTACTTC
few	-	TRBJ1-4	TRBV7-6	CACSSRTPPTNEKLFF	TGTGCCTGCAGCTCCCGGACACCCCCAACTAATGAAAAACTGTTTTTT
-	-	TRBJ2-7	TRBV28	CASSFAYSSYEQYF	TGTGCCAGCAGTTTCGCGTACAGTTCCTACGAGCAGTACTTC
-	TRBD1	TRBJ1-6	TRBV10-1	CASSETIRDRENSPLHF	TGCGCCAGCAGTGAGACGATCAGGGACAGGGAGAATTCACCCCTCCACTTT
-	TRBD2	TRBJ2-1	TRBV29-1	CSVKREGLYNEQFF	TGCAGCGTCAAACGGGAGGGCCTCTACAATGAGCAGTTCTTC
few	-	TRBJ2-1	TRBV29-1	CSVAEVAEWGEQFF	TGCAGCGTTGCAGAGGTAGCGGAGTGGGGTGAGCAGTTCTTC
-	-	TRBJ1-5	TRBV12-3/TRBV12-4	CASRVGGRNNQPQHF	TGTGCCAGCAGGGTGGGTGGGAGAAACAATCAGCCCCAGCATTTT
-	TRBD1	TRBJ2-7	TRBV5-1	CASSLEDRSYEQYF	TGCGCCAGCAGCTTGGAGGACAGGTCGTACGAGCAGTACTTC
-	-	TRBJ1-1	TRBV20-1	CSARSVLWAFF	TGCAGTGCTAGATCGGTTTTATGGGCTTTCTTT
few	-	TRBJ2-7	TRBV3-1	CASSQELRVREQYF	TGTGCCAGCAGCCAAGAGCTAAGGGTTCGCGAGCAGTACTTC
-	-	TRBJ1-2	TRBV25-1	CAGSEIGTPNYGYTF	TGTGCCGGCAGTGAAATCGGCACTCCTAACTATGGCTACACCTTC
-	-	TRBJ2-1	TRBV7-2	CASSLGLGSEQFF	TGTGCCAGCAGCTTGGGGTTGGGGAGTGAGCAGTTCTTC
many	-	TRBJ2-1	TRBV11-2	CASSLGFSRDTYNEQFF	TGTGCCAGCAGCTTAGGTTTTAGCAGGGATACCTACAATGAGCAGTTCTTC
-	TRBD2	TRBJ2-7	TRBV7-6	CASSLGAGGPYGQYF	TGTGCCAGCAGCTTAGGGGCGGGAGGCCCCTACGGGCAGTACTTC
-	TRBD2	TRBJ2-1	TRBV9	CASSPGPGGHYNEQFF	TGTGCCAGCAGCCCCGGGCCGGGAGGCCACTACAATGAGCAGTTCTTC
-	-	TRBJ1-1	TRBV5-1	CASSVLRLNTEAFF	TGCGCCAGCAGCGTCCTCCGCTTGAACACTGAAGCTTTCTTT